This T cell receptor (beta chain) emerged from a study of T cell changes during pregnancy in multiple sclerosis (dated by TCRdb to about 2019). In the study overall: The study examined how the T cell repertoire changed over the course of pregnancy in women with multiple sclerosis.

The CDR3 spans 15 residues, from the cysteine through the phenylalanine. Only CDR3 DNA is held: 45 bases, read in frame from base 1. Relative to germline, V is missing 5 bases and J is missing 1 base, with 7 bases of the junction outside any gene match. In the germline V gene (reference sequence), CDR1 corresponds to SSHAT and CDR2 to FNYEAQ. The receptor library was made with the immunoSEQ multiplex PCR assay. TCRdb holds this immuneACCESS table with in-frame rearrangements only. Some clones are missing; in checked studies, unresolved V genes explain under half, and the rest has no known cause. The sample data list under 65,000 clones, and just over 90% of these were observed just once. The ten largest clones take up 3.5% to 4.5% of the sample. In this sample, this clone turned up once. Its antigen is not yet known. Base qualities are missing; no much larger clone stands one base away.

The receptor chain draws on TRBV7-7 and TRBJ2-5, with 7 junctional bases fitting TRBD1. This TCR came from a female donor with multiple sclerosis, enrolled in a pregnancy study. The sequences come from CD8+ T cells from peripheral blood mononuclear cells, collected in the second trimester of pregnancy. The CDR3 region: CASSRVGTAQETQYF. The nucleotide sequence reads as follows: TGTGCCAGCAGCAGGGTTGGGACAGCCCAAGAGACCCAGTACTTC. Where the CDR3 stops, the reference TRBV7-7 and TRBJ2-5 genes take over; the full variable domain is GAGVSQSPRYKVTKRGQDVTLRCDPISSHATLYWYQQALGQGPEFLTYFNYEAQPDKSGLPSDRFSAERPEGSISTLTIQRTEQRDSAMYRCASSRVGTAQETQYFGPGTRLLVL.